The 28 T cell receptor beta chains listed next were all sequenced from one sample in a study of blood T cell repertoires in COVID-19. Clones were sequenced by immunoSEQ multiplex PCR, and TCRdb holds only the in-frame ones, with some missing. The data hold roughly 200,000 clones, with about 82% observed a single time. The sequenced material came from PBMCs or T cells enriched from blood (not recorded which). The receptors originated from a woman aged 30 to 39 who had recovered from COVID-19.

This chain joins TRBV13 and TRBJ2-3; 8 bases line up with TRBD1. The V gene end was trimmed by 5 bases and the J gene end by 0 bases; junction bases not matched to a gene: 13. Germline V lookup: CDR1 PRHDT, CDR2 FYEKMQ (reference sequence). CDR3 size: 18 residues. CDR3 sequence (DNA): TGTGCCAGCAGCACAACTTCGACAGGGGTAATTAGCACAGATACGCAGTATTTT. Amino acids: CASSTTSTGVISTDTQYF.

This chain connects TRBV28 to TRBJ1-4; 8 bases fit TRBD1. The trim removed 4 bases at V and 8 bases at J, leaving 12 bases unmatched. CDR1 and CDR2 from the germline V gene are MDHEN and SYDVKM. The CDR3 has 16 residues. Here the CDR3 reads CASSSPFGTGKEKLFF. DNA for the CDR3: TGTGCCAGCAGTTCGCCCTTCGGGACAGGAAAAGAAAAACTGTTTTTT.

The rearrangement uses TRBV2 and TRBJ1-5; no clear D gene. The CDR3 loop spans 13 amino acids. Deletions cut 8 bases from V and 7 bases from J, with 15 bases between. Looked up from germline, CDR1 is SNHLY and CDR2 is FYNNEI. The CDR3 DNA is TGTGCCAGCGTTTTTGAGGTCGGGCAGCCCCAGCATTTT. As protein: CASVFEVGQPQHF.

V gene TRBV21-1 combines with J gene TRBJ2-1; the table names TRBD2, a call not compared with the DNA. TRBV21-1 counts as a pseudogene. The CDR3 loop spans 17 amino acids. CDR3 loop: CASSFRASESSYNEQFF. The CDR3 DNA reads TGTGCCAGCAGCTTCCGTGCTAGCGAGAGCTCCTACAATGAGCAGTTCTTC.

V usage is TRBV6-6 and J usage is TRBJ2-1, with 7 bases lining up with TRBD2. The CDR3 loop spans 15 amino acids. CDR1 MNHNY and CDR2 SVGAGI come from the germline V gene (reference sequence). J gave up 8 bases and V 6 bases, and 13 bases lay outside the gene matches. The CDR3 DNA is TGTGCCAGCAGAGAAACCGGGACGGGAGGCGATGAGCAGTTCTTC. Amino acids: CASRETGTGGDEQFF.

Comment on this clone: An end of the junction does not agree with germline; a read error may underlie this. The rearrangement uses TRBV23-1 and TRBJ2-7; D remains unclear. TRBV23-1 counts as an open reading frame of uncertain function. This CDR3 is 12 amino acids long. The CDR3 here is CASSQSKFIWAF. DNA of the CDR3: TGCGCCAGCAGTCAATCGAAATTCATTTGGGCTTTC.

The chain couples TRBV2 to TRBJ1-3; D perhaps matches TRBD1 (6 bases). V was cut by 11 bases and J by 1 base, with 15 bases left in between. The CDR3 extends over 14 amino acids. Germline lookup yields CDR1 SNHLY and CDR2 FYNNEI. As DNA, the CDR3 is TGTGCCGCAGGCCAGGGGTTGTCTGGAAACACCATATATTTT. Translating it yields CAAGQGLSGNTIYF.

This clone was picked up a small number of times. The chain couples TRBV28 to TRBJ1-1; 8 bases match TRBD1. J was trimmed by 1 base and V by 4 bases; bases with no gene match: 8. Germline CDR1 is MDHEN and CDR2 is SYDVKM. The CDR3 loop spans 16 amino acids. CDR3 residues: CASSSLTGAWNTEAFF. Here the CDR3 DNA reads TGTGCCAGCAGTTCCCTGACAGGGGCTTGGAACACTGAAGCTTTCTTT.

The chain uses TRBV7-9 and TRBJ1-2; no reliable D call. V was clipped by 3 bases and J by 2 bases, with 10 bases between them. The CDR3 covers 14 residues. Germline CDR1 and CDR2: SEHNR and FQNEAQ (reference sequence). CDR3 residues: CASSFRGSNYGYTF. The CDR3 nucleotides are TGTGCCAGCAGCTTCCGGGGTTCCAACTATGGCTACACCTTC.

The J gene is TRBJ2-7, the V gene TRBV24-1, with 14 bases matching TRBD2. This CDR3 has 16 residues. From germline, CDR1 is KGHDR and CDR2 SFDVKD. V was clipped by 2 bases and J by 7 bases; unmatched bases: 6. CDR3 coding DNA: TGTGCCACCAGTGATTCCCGACTAGCGGGAGGGCAAGAGCAGTACTTC. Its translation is CATSDSRLAGGQEQYF.

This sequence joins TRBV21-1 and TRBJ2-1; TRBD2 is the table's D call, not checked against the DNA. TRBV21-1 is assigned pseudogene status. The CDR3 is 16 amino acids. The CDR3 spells CASSNLPIAEGSEQFF. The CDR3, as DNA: TGTGCCAGCAGCAACCTCCCAATAGCGGAGGGGAGTGAGCAGTTCTTC.

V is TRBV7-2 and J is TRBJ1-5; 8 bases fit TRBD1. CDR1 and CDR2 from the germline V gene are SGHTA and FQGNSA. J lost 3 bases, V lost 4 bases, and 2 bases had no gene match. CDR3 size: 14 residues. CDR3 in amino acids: CASSSTGANQPQHF. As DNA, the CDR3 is TGTGCCAGCAGCTCGACAGGGGCCAATCAGCCCCAGCATTTT.

In nucleotides, the CDR3 is TGTGCCAGCAGCCTGATTGCAGGGGCCGGGCAGCCCCAGCATTTT. Protein: CASSLIAGAGQPQHF. The V call is TRBV7-2, the J call TRBJ1-5; a weak D match, TRBD1 (6 bases). This CDR3 is 15 amino acids long. With 5 bases removed from V and 7 bases from J, the gap between germline ends came to 18 bases. The germline gives CDR1 SGHTA, CDR2 FQGNSA.

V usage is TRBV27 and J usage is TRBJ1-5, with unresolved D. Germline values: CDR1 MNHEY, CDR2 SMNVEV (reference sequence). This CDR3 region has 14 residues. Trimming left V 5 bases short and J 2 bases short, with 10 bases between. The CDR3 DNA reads TGTGCCAGCAGTCCCCGACTTCGCAATCAGCCCCAGCATTTT. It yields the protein CASSPRLRNQPQHF.

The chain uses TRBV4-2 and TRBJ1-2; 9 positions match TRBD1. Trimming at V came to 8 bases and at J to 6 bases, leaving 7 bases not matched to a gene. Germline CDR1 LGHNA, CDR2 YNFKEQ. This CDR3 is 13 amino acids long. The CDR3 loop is CASGPDRGDGYTF. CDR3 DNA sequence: TGTGCCAGCGGGCCGGACAGGGGTGATGGCTACACCTTC.

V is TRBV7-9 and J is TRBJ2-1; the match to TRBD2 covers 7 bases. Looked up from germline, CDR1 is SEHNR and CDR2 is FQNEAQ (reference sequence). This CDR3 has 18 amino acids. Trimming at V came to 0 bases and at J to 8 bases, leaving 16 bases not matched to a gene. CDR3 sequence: CASSLAVRRGGRSDEQFF. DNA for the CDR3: TGTGCCAGCAGCTTAGCGGTTCGTAGAGGCGGGAGAAGTGATGAGCAGTTCTTC.

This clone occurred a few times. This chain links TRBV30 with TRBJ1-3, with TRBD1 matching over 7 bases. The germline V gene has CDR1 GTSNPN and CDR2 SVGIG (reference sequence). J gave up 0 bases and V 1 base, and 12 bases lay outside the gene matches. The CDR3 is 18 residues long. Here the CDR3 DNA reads TGTGCCTGGAGTGGATTGTGGGGACAGCGGATCTCTGGAAACACCATATATTTT. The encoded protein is CAWSGLWGQRISGNTIYF.

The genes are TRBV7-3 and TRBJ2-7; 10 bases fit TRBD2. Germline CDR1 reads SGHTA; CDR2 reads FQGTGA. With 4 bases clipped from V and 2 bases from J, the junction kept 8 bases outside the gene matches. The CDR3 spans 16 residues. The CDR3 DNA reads TGTGCCAGCAGCTCCGTTGGACTAGCGGACGCCTACGAGCAGTACTTC. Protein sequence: CASSSVGLADAYEQYF.

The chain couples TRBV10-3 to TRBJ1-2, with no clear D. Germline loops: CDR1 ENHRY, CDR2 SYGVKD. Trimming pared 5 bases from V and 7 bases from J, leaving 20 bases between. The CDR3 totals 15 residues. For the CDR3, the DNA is TGTGCCATCAGTCCCTCCCTCGGAGTGTTCGGTGGCTACACCTTC. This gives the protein CAISPSLGVFGGYTF.

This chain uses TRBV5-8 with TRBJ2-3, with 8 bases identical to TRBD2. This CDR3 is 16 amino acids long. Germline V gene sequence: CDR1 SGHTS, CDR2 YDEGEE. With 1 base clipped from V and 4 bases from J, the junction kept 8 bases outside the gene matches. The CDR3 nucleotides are TGTGCCAGCAGCTTGTCCGGCGGGAGGATTGCAGATACGCAGTATTTT. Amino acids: CASSLSGGRIADTQYF.

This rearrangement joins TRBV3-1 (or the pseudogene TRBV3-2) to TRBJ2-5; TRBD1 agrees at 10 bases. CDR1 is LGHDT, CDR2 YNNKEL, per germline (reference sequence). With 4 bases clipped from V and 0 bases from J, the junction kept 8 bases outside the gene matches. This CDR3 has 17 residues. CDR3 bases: TGTGCCAGCAGCCCAAGAAGGGACAGGGGTTACCAAGAGACCCAGTACTTC. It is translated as CASSPRRDRGYQETQYF.

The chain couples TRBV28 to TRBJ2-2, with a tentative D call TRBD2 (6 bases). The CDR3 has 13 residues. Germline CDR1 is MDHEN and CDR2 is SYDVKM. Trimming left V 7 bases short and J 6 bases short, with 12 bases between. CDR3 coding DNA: TGTGCCAGCACCTCTCCGGGAGCCGGGGAGCTGTTTTTT. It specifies CASTSPGAGELFF. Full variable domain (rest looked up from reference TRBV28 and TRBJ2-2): DVKVTQSSRYLVKRTGEKVFLECVQDMDHENMFWYRQDPGLGLRLIYFSYDVKMKEKGDIPEGYSVSREKKERFSLILESASTNQTSMYLCASTSPGAGELFFGEGSRLTVL.

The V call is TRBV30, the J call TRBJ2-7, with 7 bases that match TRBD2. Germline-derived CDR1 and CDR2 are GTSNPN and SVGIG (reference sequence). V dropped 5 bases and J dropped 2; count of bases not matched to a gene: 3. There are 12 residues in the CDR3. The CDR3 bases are TGTGCCTGGGGACTAGATGCCTACGAGCAGTACTTC. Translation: CAWGLDAYEQYF.

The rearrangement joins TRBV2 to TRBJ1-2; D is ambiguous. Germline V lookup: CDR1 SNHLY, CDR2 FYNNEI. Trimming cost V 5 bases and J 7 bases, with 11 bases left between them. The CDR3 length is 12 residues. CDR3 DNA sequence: TGTGCCAGCAGTTCAGATCGCGGTGGCTACACCTTC. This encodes CASSSDRGGYTF.

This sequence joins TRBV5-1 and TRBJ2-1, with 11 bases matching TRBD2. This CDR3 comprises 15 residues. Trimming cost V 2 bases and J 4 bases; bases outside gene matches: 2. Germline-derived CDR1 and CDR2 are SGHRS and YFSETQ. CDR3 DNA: TGCGCCAGCAGCTTTCGACTAGCGGGGTACAATGAGCAGTTCTTC. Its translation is CASSFRLAGYNEQFF.

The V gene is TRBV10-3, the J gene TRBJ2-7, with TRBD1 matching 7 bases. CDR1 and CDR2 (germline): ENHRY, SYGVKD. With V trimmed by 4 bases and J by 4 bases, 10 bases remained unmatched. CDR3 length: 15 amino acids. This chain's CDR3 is CAISGYRDSRYEQYF. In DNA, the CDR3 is TGTGCCATCAGTGGGTACCGGGACAGCAGATACGAGCAGTACTTC.

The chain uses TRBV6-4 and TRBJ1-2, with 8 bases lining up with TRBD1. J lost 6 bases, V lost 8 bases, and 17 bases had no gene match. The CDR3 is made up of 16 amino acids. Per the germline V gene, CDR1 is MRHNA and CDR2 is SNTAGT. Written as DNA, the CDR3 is TGTGCCAGCCCTTCTGGGGCAGACAGGGGAGCCAATGGCTACACCTTC. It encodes CASPSGADRGANGYTF.

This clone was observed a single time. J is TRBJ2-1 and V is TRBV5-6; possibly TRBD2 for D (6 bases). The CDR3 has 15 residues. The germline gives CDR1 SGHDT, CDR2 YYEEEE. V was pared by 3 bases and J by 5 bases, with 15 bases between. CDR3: CASSWSPGLHNEQFF. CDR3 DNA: TGTGCCAGCAGCTGGAGTCCGGGACTTCACAATGAGCAGTTCTTC.